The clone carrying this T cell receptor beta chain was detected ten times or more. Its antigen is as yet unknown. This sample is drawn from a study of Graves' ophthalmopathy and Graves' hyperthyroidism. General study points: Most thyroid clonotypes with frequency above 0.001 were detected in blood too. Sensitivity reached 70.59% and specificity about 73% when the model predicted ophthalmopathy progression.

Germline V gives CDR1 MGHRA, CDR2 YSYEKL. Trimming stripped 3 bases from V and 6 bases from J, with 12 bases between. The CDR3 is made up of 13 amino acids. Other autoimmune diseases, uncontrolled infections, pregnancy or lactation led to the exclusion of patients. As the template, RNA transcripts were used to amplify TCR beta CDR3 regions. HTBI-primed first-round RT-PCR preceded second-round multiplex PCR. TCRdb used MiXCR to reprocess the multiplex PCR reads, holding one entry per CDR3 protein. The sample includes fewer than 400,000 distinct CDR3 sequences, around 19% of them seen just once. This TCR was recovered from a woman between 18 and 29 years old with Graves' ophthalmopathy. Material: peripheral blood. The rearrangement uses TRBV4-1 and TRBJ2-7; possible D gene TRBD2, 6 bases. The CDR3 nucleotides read TGCGCCAGCAGCCAGGAAGACGGGGGCGAGCAGTACTTC. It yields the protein CASSQEDGGEQYF.